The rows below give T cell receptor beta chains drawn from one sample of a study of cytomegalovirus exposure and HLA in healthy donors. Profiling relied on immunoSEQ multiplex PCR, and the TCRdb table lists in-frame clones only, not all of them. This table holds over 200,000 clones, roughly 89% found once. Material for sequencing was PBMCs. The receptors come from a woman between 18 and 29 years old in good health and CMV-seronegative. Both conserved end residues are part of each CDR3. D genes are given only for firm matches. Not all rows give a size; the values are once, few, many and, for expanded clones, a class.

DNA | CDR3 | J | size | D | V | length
TGCGCCAGCAGCTTGGGTTCAGGGAAATCCAATCAGCCCCAGCATTTT | CASSLGSGKSNQPQHF | TRBJ1-5 | NA | NA | TRBV5-1 | 16
TGCGCCAGCAGCTTGCCCGGGGCTAATGAAAAACTGTTTTTT | CASSLPGANEKLFF | TRBJ1-4 | once | NA | TRBV5-1 | 14
TGTGCCAGCAATGAACGTGGACATCCGGGGACTAGCGGGAGGCCATACGAGCAGTACTTC | CASNERGHPGTSGRPYEQYF | TRBJ2-7 | NA | TRBD2 | TRBV6-1 | 20
TGCGCCAGCAGCCCCCCTAGCGGGGGGCCGACGGCCTACGAGCAGTACTTC | CASSPPSGGPTAYEQYF | TRBJ2-7 | few | TRBD2 | TRBV5-1 | 17
TGTGCCAGCAGGAGGGAGATGAACACTGAAGCTTTCTTT | CASRREMNTEAFF | TRBJ1-1 | NA | NA | TRBV6-4 | 13
TGTGCCAGCAGTGACGGACAGGGGGGGGACTCCTACGAGCAGTACTTC | CASSDGQGGDSYEQYF | TRBJ2-7 | NA | TRBD1 | TRBV2 | 16
TGTGCCAGCAGTGAGACGGGTCGGGCGGGGGGTACGCAGTATTTT | CASSETGRAGGTQYF | TRBJ2-3 | NA | TRBD2 | TRBV7-3 | 15
TGCGCCAGCAGCAGGGACATCTCTGGAAACACCATATATTTT | CASSRDISGNTIYF | TRBJ1-3 | NA | NA | TRBV5-1 | 14
TGTGCCAGCAGCTCAACAAATACAGGGTGGAGCAATCAGCCCCAGCATTTT | CASSSTNTGWSNQPQHF | TRBJ1-5 | NA | NA | TRBV11-2 | 17
TGTGCCAGCAGACCGGGACTAGCGGGGGGGCAGGATTTCTCCGGGGAGCTGTTTTTT | CASRPGLAGGQDFSGELFF | TRBJ2-2 | NA | TRBD2 | TRBV9 | 19
TGTGCCATCAGTGAAGGGGGAGCCAAAAACATTCAGTACTTC | CAISEGGAKNIQYF | TRBJ2-4 | NA | NA | TRBV10-3 | 14
TGTGCCTGGAGTTGGGGGGACAGGGTGTGGAGCAGGGAGACCCAGTACTTC | CAWSWGDRVWSRETQYF | TRBJ2-5 | NA | TRBD1 | TRBV30 | 17
TGCGCCAGCAGTTTGACAGGGAGAGAGGACACTGAAGCTTTCTTT | CASSLTGREDTEAFF | TRBJ1-1 | NA | TRBD1 | TRBV5-1 | 15